A selection of T cell receptor beta chains follows, all from one sample in a study of blood T cell repertoires in COVID-19. TCRdb keeps only in-frame clones here, not all; method: immunoSEQ multiplex PCR. The data show tens of thousands of clones, around 80% seen once. The sequenced sample was peripheral blood. Receptors were obtained from a man aged 55 to 69 in a cohort sampled during active COVID-19. Each CDR3 is given with its conserved first and last residue. A D gene is named only where the DNA matches it firmly. Expanded clones are given a class, and other clones once, few, many or no size at all.

size | J | V | D | CDR3 | DNA
. | TRBJ1-2 | TRBV3-1/TRBV3-2 | . | CASSGQNYGYTF | TGTGCCAGCAGCGGACAGAACTATGGCTACACCTTC
. | TRBJ2-7 | TRBV7-8 | . | CASSLNGGFAYEQYF | TGTGCCAGCAGCTTAAATGGGGGGTTCGCCTACGAGCAGTACTTC
. | TRBJ2-1 | TRBV30 | TRBD1 | CASSFGGTGNHEQFF | TGTGCCTCTTCTTTCGGGGGGACAGGGAACCATGAGCAGTTCTTC
. | TRBJ2-5 | TRBV6-4 | TRBD1 | CASSETAGGGQETQYF | TGTGCCAGCAGTGAGACGGCAGGGGGTGGCCAAGAGACCCAGTACTTC
. | TRBJ1-1 | TRBV4-1 | TRBD1 | CASSQDRTGGNTEAFF | TGCGCCAGCAGCCAAGATAGGACAGGGGGGAACACTGAAGCTTTCTTT
. | TRBJ2-3 | TRBV30 | . | CAWSPLSVRDTQYF | TGTGCCTGGAGCCCGCTATCGGTTCGGGATACGCAGTATTTT
. | TRBJ2-7 | TRBV7-9 | . | CASSLPPPGAYEQYF | TGTGCCAGCAGCTTACCCCCCCCCGGTGCCTACGAGCAGTACTTC
once | TRBJ2-2 | TRBV15 | . | CATSRPGILNTGELFF | TGTGCCACCAGCAGACCAGGGATTCTGAACACCGGGGAGCTGTTTTTT
. | TRBJ2-7 | TRBV7-8 | . | CASSPPRGGSSYEQYF | TGTGCCAGCAGCCCCCCCCGAGGCGGAAGCTCCTACGAGCAGTACTTC
. | TRBJ2-7 | TRBV11-2 | . | CASSLTPIGLPPGYEQYF | TGTGCCAGCAGCTTAACTCCGATCGGACTTCCTCCCGGCTACGAGCAGTACTTC
. | TRBJ1-1 | TRBV3-1/TRBV3-2 | . | CASARGRGMAYGAFF | TGTGCCAGCGCCCGGGGCAGGGGAATGGCGTATGGAGCTTTCTTT
. | TRBJ2-2 | TRBV11-2 | . | CASSPRGAHNTGELFF | TGTGCCAGCAGCCCCCGGGGGGCCCACAACACCGGGGAGCTGTTTTTT
few | TRBJ1-2 | TRBV29-1 | . | CSVELQGKHYGYTF | TGCAGCGTTGAGCTACAGGGAAAACACTATGGCTACACCTTC
medium-sized | TRBJ2-1 | TRBV5-3 | . | CARSLSGRSNEQFF | TGTGCCAGAAGCTTATCAGGGCGTAGCAATGAGCAGTTCTTC
. | TRBJ2-7 | TRBV4-3 | TRBD2 | CASSQLAGGPEQYF | TGCGCCAGCAGCCAACTCGCGGGGGGGCCGGAGCAGTACTTC
few | TRBJ1-1 | TRBV18 | TRBD1 | CASSGTGVANTEAFF | TGTGCCAGCTCCGGGACAGGGGTGGCGAACACTGAAGCTTTCTTT
. | TRBJ1-6 | TRBV18 | . | CASSPAQGGDSPLHF | TGTGCCAGCTCACCGGCTCAGGGAGGAGATTCACCCCTCCACTTT
. | TRBJ1-1 | TRBV30 | . | CAWSATSRKGTEAFF | TGTGCCTGGAGTGCGACGTCTCGTAAGGGGACTGAAGCTTTCTTT
. | TRBJ1-4 | TRBV30 | TRBD1 | CASPGQGNEKLFF | TGTGCCTCACCGGGACAGGGGAATGAAAAACTGTTTTTT
. | TRBJ2-3 | TRBV6-6 | TRBD2 | CASSKTGTSVDTQYF | TGTGCCAGCAGTAAAACCGGGACTAGCGTGGATACGCAGTATTTT
once | TRBJ2-1 | TRBV25-1 | TRBD2 | CASSDPGTSLYNEQFF | TGTGCCAGCAGTGACCCCGGGACTAGTCTTTACAATGAGCAGTTCTTC
. | TRBJ2-7 | TRBV5-4 | . | CASFPQGESYEQYF | TGTGCCAGCTTTCCACAGGGAGAAAGCTACGAGCAGTACTTC
. | TRBJ2-3 | TRBV7-2 | . | CASSLVGLADTQYF | TGTGCCAGCAGCTTAGTCGGACTGGCAGATACGCAGTATTTT
many | TRBJ1-5 | TRBV3-1/TRBV3-2 | . | CASSQGWGRQPQHF | TGTGCCAGCAGCCAAGGCTGGGGGCGTCAGCCCCAGCATTTT
. | TRBJ2-3 | TRBV4-3 | . | CASSLRLLARVTDTQYF | TGCGCCAGCAGCCTGCGACTCCTAGCTAGGGTCACAGATACGCAGTATTTT
. | TRBJ1-5 | TRBV5-6 | . | CASSLNTGNTPNQPQHF | TGTGCCAGCAGCTTGAATACGGGTAACACTCCCAATCAGCCCCAGCATTTT
few | TRBJ1-4 | TRBV13 | TRBD1 | CASSLGTGQGGKLFF | TGTGCCAGCAGCTTAGGAACCGGACAGGGGGGAAAACTGTTTTTT
. | TRBJ1-1 | TRBV5-1 | . | CASSSAQVTEAFF | TGCGCCAGCAGCTCTGCCCAGGTCACTGAAGCTTTCTTT
once | TRBJ2-1 | TRBV5-4 | . | CASSFGSSDSYNEQFF | TGTGCCAGCAGCTTCGGGTCTAGCGACTCCTACAATGAGCAGTTCTTC
. | TRBJ2-3 | TRBV3-1/TRBV3-2 | . | CASSQDRQGTQYF | TGTGCCAGCAGCCAAGATCGGCAGGGAACGCAGTATTTT
. | TRBJ2-2 | TRBV7-2 | . | CASSLGGANTGELFF | TGTGCCAGCAGCTTAGGCGGGGCGAACACCGGGGAGCTGTTTTTT
medium-sized | TRBJ2-7 | TRBV6-1 | . | CASSDGGWVPHEQYF | TGTGCCAGCAGTGATGGAGGATGGGTTCCCCACGAGCAGTACTTC
. | TRBJ2-7 | TRBV7-2 | TRBD2 | CASSSSAGPYEQYF | TGTGCCAGCAGCTCCTCAGCGGGGCCCTACGAGCAGTACTTC
. | TRBJ1-2 | TRBV29-1 | . | CSVAGQGGYTF | TGCAGCGTTGCAGGCCAGGGCGGCTACACCTTC
. | TRBJ1-1 | TRBV28 | . | CASSSRVYEAFF | TGTGCCAGCAGTAGCCGGGTCTATGAAGCTTTCTTT
. | TRBJ2-4 | TRBV30 | TRBD2 | CAGSNGAGEGKNIQYF | TGTGCCGGGTCCAATGGGGCGGGAGAGGGCAAAAACATTCAGTACTTC
. | TRBJ2-6 | TRBV28 | TRBD2 | CASSFWGGSDVLTF | TGTGCCAGCAGTTTTTGGGGGGGATCCGACGTCCTGACTTTC
. | TRBJ2-5 | TRBV6-6 | . | CASSYGGLGYQETQYF | TGTGCCAGCAGTTATGGAGGGTTGGGGTACCAAGAGACCCAGTACTTC
. | TRBJ2-5 | TRBV29-1 | . | CSVEPDQETQYF | TGCAGCGTTGAGCCAGACCAAGAGACCCAGTACTTC
once | TRBJ2-1 | TRBV11-2 | TRBD2 | CASSLGRGGRYVEQFF | TGTGCCAGCAGCTTAGGGCGGGGGGGCCGTTACGTTGAGCAGTTCTTC
. | TRBJ2-1 | TRBV4-2 | . | CASSQGVRSSYNEQFF | TGTGCCAGCAGCCAAGGGGTGCGGAGCTCCTACAATGAGCAGTTCTTC
few | TRBJ2-1 | TRBV7-9 | . | CASSLLSGEREQFF | TGTGCCAGCAGCTTACTTTCAGGGGAACGGGAGCAGTTCTTC
once | TRBJ2-1 | TRBV9 | . | CASRNLASDDEQFF | TGTGCCAGCAGGAACCTCGCTAGCGATGATGAGCAGTTCTTC
. | TRBJ1-2 | TRBV19 | . | CASSISRNYGYTF | TGTGCCAGTAGTATTAGCCGAAACTATGGCTACACCTTC
. | TRBJ1-2 | TRBV6-5 | TRBD1 | CASSPEDRTHGYTF | TGTGCCAGCAGTCCCGAGGACAGGACCCATGGCTACACCTTC
. | TRBJ2-5 | TRBV10-2 | . | CASIGQYSETQYF | TGCGCCAGCATAGGACAGTACAGTGAGACCCAGTACTTC
once | TRBJ2-3 | TRBV5-5 | TRBD2 | CASSTGTSGRYTDTQYF | TGTGCCAGCAGTACCGGGACTAGCGGGAGGTACACAGATACGCAGTATTTT
. | TRBJ1-2 | TRBV25-1 | . | CASSEGGRSYGYTF | TGTGCCAGCAGTGAAGGTGGCAGATCCTATGGCTACACCTTC
. | TRBJ2-3 | TRBV28 | . | CASRGEGDTQYF | TGTGCCAGCAGGGGAGAGGGTGATACGCAGTATTTT
once | TRBJ1-4 | TRBV5-4 | TRBD1 | CASSLTGTGTEKLFF | TGTGCCAGCAGCTTGACCGGGACAGGAACTGAAAAACTGTTTTTT
. | TRBJ2-1 | TRBV4-2 | TRBD2 | CASSQERLAVEQFF | TGTGCCAGCAGCCAAGAGAGGCTAGCGGTTGAGCAGTTCTTC
. | TRBJ1-1 | TRBV6-5 | . | CASSYVERTEAFF | TGTGCCAGCAGCTATGTGGAGCGAACTGAAGCTTTCTTT
few | TRBJ2-5 | TRBV11-3 | . | CASSSRQPAERETQYF | TGTGCCAGCAGCAGTAGACAGCCCGCGGAAAGAGAGACCCAGTACTTC
. | TRBJ1-6 | TRBV5-4 | . | CASSNRESTPLHF | TGTGCCAGCAGCAACAGGGAATCAACACCCCTCCACTTT
. | TRBJ1-2 | TRBV5-4 | TRBD1 | CASRPGQENYGYTF | TGTGCCAGCAGACCCGGACAGGAAAACTATGGCTACACCTTC
. | TRBJ2-7 | TRBV5-1 | TRBD1 | CASSRTGGVDEQYF | TGCGCCAGCAGCCGAACAGGGGGCGTCGACGAGCAGTACTTC
once | TRBJ2-1 | TRBV18 | TRBD1 | CASSPGQGVGEQFF | TGTGCCAGCTCACCGGGACAGGGAGTCGGTGAGCAGTTCTTC